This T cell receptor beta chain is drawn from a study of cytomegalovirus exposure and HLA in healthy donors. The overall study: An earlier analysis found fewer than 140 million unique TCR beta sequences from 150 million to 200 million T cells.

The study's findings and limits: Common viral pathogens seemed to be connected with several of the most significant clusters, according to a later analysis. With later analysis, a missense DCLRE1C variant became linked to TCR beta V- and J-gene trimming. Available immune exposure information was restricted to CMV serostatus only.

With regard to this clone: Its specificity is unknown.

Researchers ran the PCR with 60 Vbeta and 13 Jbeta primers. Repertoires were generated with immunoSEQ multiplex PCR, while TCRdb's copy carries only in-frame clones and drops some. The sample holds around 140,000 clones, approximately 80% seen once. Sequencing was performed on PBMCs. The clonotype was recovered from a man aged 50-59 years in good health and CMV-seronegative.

The CDR3 protein is CASSSLPGAGTEAFF. The CDR3 nucleotides are TGTGCCAGCAGCTCCCTCCCAGGGGCGGGCACTGAAGCTTTCTTT. This chain joins TRBV7-8 and TRBJ1-1; D may be TRBD1 (6 bases). The CDR3 has 15 residues. Trimming took off 4 bases at V and 4 bases at J, with 16 bases between the two ends. The germline V gene encodes CDR1 SGHVS and CDR2 FQNEAQ.